This note documents a single TCR beta chain sequence. Profiling relied on immunoSEQ multiplex PCR, and the TCRdb table lists in-frame clones only, not all of them. This sample has under 55,000 clones, with about 92% found just once. V trimming: 4 bases; J trimming: 4 bases; junction bases outside the gene matches: 5. The CDR3 totals 15 residues. CDR1 is SGDLS, CDR2 YYNGEE, per germline. The sequence was obtained from a man aged 35-49 years with rheumatoid arthritis. Material for sequencing was PBMCs. The gene calls are TRBV9 and TRBJ1-4, with 9 positions matching TRBD1. The CDR3 is CASSPRDRVNEKLFF. The CDR3 coding sequence is TGTGCCAGCAGCCCGCGGGACAGGGTTAATGAAAAACTGTTTTTT.